Listed below are T cell receptor beta chains from one sample, sequenced in a study of blood T cell repertoires in COVID-19. Profiling relied on immunoSEQ multiplex PCR, and the TCRdb table lists in-frame clones only, not all of them. The table includes a few hundred thousand clones, 87% detected once. The sequencing input was PBMCs or T cells enriched from blood (not recorded which). All receptors come from a man aged 18-30 years with acute COVID-19. CDR3s include the opening cysteine and the closing phenylalanine or tryptophan. A D gene is named only where the DNA matches it firmly. Rows give clone size only sometimes, using once, few, many, or a class for an expanded clone.

abundance: NA; j_gene: TRBJ1-2; d_gene: TRBD1; v_gene: TRBV28; CDR3aa: CASYFPGQSYGYTF; CDR3nt: TGTGCCAGCTATTTCCCGGGACAGTCCTATGGCTACACCTTC
abundance: NA; j_gene: TRBJ2-5; d_gene: NA; v_gene: TRBV28; CDR3aa: CASSRPPREETQYF; CDR3nt: TGTGCCAGCAGCCGACCGCCTAGAGAGGAGACCCAGTACTTC
abundance: NA; j_gene: TRBJ2-3; d_gene: TRBD2; v_gene: TRBV6-4; CDR3aa: CATSKTSGGTDTQYF; CDR3nt: TGTGCCACCTCTAAGACTAGCGGGGGCACAGATACGCAGTATTTT
abundance: few; j_gene: TRBJ1-5; d_gene: NA; v_gene: TRBV4-2; CDR3aa: CASSPRLGLVGNQPQHF; CDR3nt: TGTGCCAGCAGCCCTCGTTTGGGCCTCGTGGGCAATCAGCCCCAGCATTTT
abundance: once; j_gene: TRBJ1-3; d_gene: NA; v_gene: TRBV9; CDR3aa: CASSAQDQGWGNTIYF; CDR3nt: TGTGCCAGCAGCGCACAAGATCAGGGATGGGGAAACACCATATATTTT
abundance: once; j_gene: TRBJ2-2; d_gene: NA; v_gene: TRBV4-1; CDR3aa: CASSPAPQGLPNTGELFF; CDR3nt: TGCGCCAGCAGCCCCGCCCCCCAGGGGCTACCGAACACCGGGGAGCTGTTTTTT
abundance: NA; j_gene: TRBJ1-5; d_gene: NA; v_gene: TRBV19; CDR3aa: CASSIGHNNQPQHF; CDR3nt: TGTGCCAGTAGTATAGGACACAACAATCAGCCCCAGCATTTT
abundance: NA; j_gene: TRBJ2-5; d_gene: NA; v_gene: TRBV27; CDR3aa: CASLVERALETQYF; CDR3nt: TGTGCCAGTCTAGTGGAGCGAGCTCTCGAGACCCAGTACTTC
abundance: NA; j_gene: TRBJ2-7; d_gene: TRBD2; v_gene: TRBV5-1; CDR3aa: CASSWEGPSYEQYF; CDR3nt: TGCGCCAGCAGCTGGGAGGGTCCCTCCTACGAGCAGTACTTC
abundance: once; j_gene: TRBJ1-4; d_gene: NA; v_gene: TRBV25-1; CDR3aa: CASSGADNEKLFF; CDR3nt: TGTGCCAGCAGTGGGGCAGATAATGAAAAACTGTTTTTT
abundance: NA; j_gene: TRBJ2-7; d_gene: NA; v_gene: TRBV9; CDR3aa: CASSVDGDSYEQYF; CDR3nt: TGTGCCAGCAGCGTAGACGGGGATTCCTACGAGCAGTACTTC
abundance: once; j_gene: TRBJ1-1; d_gene: TRBD1; v_gene: TRBV14; CDR3aa: CASSLYLPGQGLNTEAFF; CDR3nt: TGTGCCAGCAGCCTCTACCTTCCGGGACAGGGGTTAAACACTGAAGCTTTCTTT
abundance: NA; j_gene: TRBJ1-1; d_gene: NA; v_gene: TRBV19; CDR3aa: CASSRLTAPNTEAFF; CDR3nt: TGTGCCAGTAGTAGGCTAACAGCCCCGAACACTGAAGCTTTCTTT
abundance: NA; j_gene: TRBJ2-3; d_gene: NA; v_gene: TRBV11-2; CDR3aa: CASSYPGGHTDTQYF; CDR3nt: TGTGCCAGCAGCTACCCCGGCGGGCACACAGATACGCAGTATTTT
abundance: NA; j_gene: TRBJ1-1; d_gene: NA; v_gene: TRBV4-2; CDR3aa: CASSQDEEAFF; CDR3nt: TGTGCCAGCAGCCAAGATGAGGAAGCTTTCTTT
abundance: NA; j_gene: TRBJ2-5; d_gene: NA; v_gene: TRBV14; CDR3aa: CASSPGPGETQYF; CDR3nt: TGTGCCAGCAGTCCAGGGCCCGGAGAGACCCAGTACTTC
abundance: NA; j_gene: TRBJ2-2; d_gene: NA; v_gene: TRBV24-1; CDR3aa: CATSVLIRRADTGELFF; CDR3nt: TGTGCCACCAGTGTCCTAATCCGCAGGGCTGACACCGGGGAGCTGTTTTTT